This T cell receptor (beta chain) stems from a study of blood T cell repertoires in COVID-19. Study details: Researchers got acute and convalescent COVID-19 samples from the United States, Italy and Spain. Sources were T cells, B-cell-depleted T cells, or PBMCs; the material itself was cDNA or gDNA.

The CDR3 contains 15 residues. Trimming shortened V by 3 bases and J by 1 base, and 12 bases separated the two germline ends. Germline assignment: CDR1 KGHSH and CDR2 LQKENI. Original data processing: Amplification with reference gene primers provided the estimates of nucleated cell counts. Using immunoSEQ multiplex PCR, the repertoire was profiled, and TCRdb retains in-frame clones only, with some absent. V and J calls and clone size are given by that table; D and trimming were obtained from the DNA. The sample has 110,000 to 150,000 clones; over 75% are singletons. This TCR derives from a human donor in a cohort sampled during active COVID-19. V gene TRBV18 combines with J gene TRBJ1-1; weak D call: TRBD1 (6 bases). Sequencing was carried out using peripheral blood. CDR3 sequence reads: CASSPMTGWNTEAFF. CDR3 coding DNA: TGTGCCAGCTCACCCATGACAGGTTGGAACACTGAAGCTTTCTTT.